This T cell receptor (beta chain) was observed in a study of shared clonotypes between healthy human individuals. CDR1 is MDHEN and CDR2 is SYDVKM in the germline V gene. V was clipped by 2 bases and J by 7 bases, with 15 bases between them. This CDR3 contains 14 residues. Each replicate PCR on the sorted subsets used 200 ng DNA (approximately 33,000 T cell genomes). The method was immunoSEQ multiplex PCR; TCRdb's version includes in-frame clones alone and lacks a portion of them. This sample has around 700,000 clones; 92% occur once, and the top ten carry roughly 22%. CD45RO-negative, CCR7-selected cells formed the naive CD8 fraction, which excluded terminally differentiated effector memory CD45RA+ cells. On this clone: No antigen is known for it.

The study's findings and limits: The study found approximately 5% of naive CD4 clonotypes shared across several donors.

Specimen: naive CD8+ T cells sorted from blood. The chain carries TRBV28 and TRBJ2-7; either TRBD1 or TRBD2 may supply D (5 bases each). The receptor's source is a man aged 25 to 40 in good health. In DNA form, the CDR3 reads TGTGCCAGCAGTTTAAGAGGGGCAGGGATGGAGCAGTACTTC. Translated: CASSLRGAGMEQYF.